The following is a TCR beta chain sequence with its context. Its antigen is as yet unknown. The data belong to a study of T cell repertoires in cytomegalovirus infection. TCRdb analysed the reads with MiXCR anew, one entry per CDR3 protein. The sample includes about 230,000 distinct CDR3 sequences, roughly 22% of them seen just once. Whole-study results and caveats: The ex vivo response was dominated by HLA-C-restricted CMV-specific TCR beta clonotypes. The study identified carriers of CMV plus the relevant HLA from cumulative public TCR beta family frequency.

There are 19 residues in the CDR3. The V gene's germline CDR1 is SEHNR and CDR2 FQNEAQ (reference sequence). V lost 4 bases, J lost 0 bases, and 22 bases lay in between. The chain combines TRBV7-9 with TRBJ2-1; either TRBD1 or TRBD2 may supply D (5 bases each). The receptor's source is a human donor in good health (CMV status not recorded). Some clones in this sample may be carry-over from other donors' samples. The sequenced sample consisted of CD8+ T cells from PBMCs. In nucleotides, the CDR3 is TGTGCCAGCAGCTCGGGGATCGGGGCAGGGAAAAGCTCCTACAATGAGCAGTTCTTC. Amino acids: CASSSGIGAGKSSYNEQFF.